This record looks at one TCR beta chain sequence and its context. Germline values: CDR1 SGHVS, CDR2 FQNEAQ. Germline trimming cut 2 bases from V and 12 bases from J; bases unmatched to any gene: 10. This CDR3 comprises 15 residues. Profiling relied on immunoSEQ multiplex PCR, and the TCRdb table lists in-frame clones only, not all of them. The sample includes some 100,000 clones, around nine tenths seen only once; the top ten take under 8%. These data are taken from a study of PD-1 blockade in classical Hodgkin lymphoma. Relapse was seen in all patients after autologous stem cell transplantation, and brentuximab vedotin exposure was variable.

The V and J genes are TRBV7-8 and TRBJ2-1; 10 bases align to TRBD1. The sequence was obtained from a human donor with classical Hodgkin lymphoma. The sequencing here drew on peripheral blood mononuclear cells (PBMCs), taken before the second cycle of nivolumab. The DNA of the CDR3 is TGTGCCAGCAGCTTATGGGGACAGGGGCCACCACGGCAGTTCTTC. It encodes CASSLWGQGPPRQFF. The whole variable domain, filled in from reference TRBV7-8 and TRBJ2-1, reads GAGVSQSPRYKVAKRGQDVALRCDPISGHVSLFWYQQALGQGPEFLTYFQNEAQLDKSGLPSDRFFAERPEGSVSTLKIQRTQQEDSAVYLCASSLWGQGPPRQFFGPGTRLTVL.